The clone carrying this TCR beta chain was observed a handful of times. The antigen remains undetermined. This entry belongs to a study of blood T cells in healthy people across ages. Regarding the study as a whole: A strong correlation was seen between TCR beta diversity and naive T cell percentage. One million T cells yielded diversity estimates that were considered underestimates.

Together with a sample-barcoded 5' primer, a J-beta primer mix was included in a second PCR lasting roughly 6 to 12 cycles. TCRdb re-called the 5' RACE reads with MiXCR, one entry per CDR3 protein. The profile shows 550,000 to 750,000 distinct CDR3 sequences, 21% of them singletons. CDR1 and CDR2 (germline): MGHDK, SYGVNS. The CDR3 is made up of 16 amino acids. Trimming took 4 bases from V and 5 from J; bases not matched to a gene: 5. This receptor was identified in a man in his 70s in good health. The chain combines TRBV25-1 with TRBJ2-2, with 12 bases lining up with TRBD2. Sequencing was done on a sample of blood. DNA for the CDR3: TGTGCCAGCAGTGCCCAAACTAGCGGGGGGACCGGGGAGCTGTTTTTT. It encodes CASSAQTSGGTGELFF.